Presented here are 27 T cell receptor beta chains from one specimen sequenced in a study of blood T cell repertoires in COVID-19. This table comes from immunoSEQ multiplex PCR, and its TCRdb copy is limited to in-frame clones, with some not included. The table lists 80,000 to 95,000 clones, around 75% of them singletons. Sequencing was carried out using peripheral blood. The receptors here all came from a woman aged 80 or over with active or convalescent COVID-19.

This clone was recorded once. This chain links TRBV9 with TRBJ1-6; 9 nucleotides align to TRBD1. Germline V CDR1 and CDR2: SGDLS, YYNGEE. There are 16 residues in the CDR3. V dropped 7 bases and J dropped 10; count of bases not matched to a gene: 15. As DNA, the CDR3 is TGTGCCAGCGGCGAACAGGGGGCTGGGTTGGGGTCACCCCTCCACTTT. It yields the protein CASGEQGAGLGSPLHF. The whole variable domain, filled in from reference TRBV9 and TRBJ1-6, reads DSGVTQTPKHLITATGQRVTLRCSPRSGDLSVYWYQQSLDQGLQFLIQYYNGEERAKGNILERFSAQQFPDLHSELNLSSLELGDSALYFCASGEQGAGLGSPLHFGNGTRLTVT.

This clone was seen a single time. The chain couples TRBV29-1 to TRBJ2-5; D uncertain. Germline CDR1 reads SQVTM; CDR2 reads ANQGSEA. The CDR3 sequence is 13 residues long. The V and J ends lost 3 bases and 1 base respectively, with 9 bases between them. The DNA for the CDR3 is TGCAGCGTTGACGCGCCAGGCCAAGAGACCCAGTACTTC. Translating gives CSVDAPGQETQYF.

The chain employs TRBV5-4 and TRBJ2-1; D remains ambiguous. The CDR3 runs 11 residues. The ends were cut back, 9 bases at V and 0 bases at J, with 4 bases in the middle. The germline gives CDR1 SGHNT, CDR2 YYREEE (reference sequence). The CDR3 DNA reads TGTGCCATTAGCTCCTACAATGAGCAGTTCTTC. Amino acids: CAISSYNEQFF.

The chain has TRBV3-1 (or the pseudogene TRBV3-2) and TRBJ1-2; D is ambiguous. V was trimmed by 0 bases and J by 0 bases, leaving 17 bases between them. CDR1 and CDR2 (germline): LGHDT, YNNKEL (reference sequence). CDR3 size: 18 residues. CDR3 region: CASSQDVGRLRPNYGYTF. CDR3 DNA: TGTGCCAGCAGCCAAGATGTTGGGAGACTGCGACCTAACTATGGCTACACCTTC.

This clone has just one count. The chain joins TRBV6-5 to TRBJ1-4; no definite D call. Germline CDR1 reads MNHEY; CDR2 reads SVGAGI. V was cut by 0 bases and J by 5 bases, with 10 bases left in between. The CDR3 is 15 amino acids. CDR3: CASSYSFDFNEKLFF. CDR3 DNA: TGTGCCAGCAGTTACTCGTTCGACTTCAATGAAAAACTGTTTTTT.

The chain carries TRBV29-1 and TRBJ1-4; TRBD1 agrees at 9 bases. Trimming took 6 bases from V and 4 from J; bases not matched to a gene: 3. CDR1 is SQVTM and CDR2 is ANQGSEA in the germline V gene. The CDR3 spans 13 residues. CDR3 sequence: CSVGTGSNEKLFF. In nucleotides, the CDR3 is TGCAGCGTGGGGACAGGGAGTAATGAAAAACTGTTTTTT.

The CDR3 DNA sequence: TGTGCCAGTAGTATTCAGGGGGCGGTCGGTAACTATGGCTACACCTTC. Protein: CASSIQGAVGNYGYTF. V gene TRBV19 combines with J gene TRBJ1-2; 8 positions agree with TRBD1. This CDR3 spans 16 amino acids. Trimming at V came to 3 bases and at J to 1 base, leaving 7 bases not matched to a gene. Germline CDR1 reads LNHDA; CDR2 reads SQIVND (reference sequence).

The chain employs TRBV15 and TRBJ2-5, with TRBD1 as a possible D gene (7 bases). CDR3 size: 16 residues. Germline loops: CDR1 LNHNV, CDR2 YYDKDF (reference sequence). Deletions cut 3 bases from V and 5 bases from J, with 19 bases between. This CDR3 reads CATSRRSGGGQETQYF. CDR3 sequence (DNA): TGTGCCACCAGCAGGCGTAGCGGAGGGGGCCAGGAGACCCAGTACTTC.

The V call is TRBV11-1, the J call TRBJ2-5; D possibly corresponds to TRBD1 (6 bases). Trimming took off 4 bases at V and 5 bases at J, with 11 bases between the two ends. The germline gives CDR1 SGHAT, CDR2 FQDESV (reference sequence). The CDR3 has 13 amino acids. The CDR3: CASSSTGWETQYF. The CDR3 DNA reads TGTGCCAGCAGCTCCACAGGGTGGGAGACCCAGTACTTC. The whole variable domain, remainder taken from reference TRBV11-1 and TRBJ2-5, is EAEVAQSPRYKITEKSQAVAFWCDPISGHATLYWYRQILGQGPELLVQFQDESVVDDSQLPKDRFSAERLKGVDSTLKIQPAELGDSAMYLCASSSTGWETQYFGPGTRLLVL.

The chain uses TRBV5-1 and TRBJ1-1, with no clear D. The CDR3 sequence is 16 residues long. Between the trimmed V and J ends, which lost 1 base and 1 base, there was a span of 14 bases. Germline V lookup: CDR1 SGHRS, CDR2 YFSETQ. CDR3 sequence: CASSLLAAGSNTEAFF. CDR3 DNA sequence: TGCGCCAGCAGCTTGTTAGCCGCGGGATCGAACACTGAAGCTTTCTTT. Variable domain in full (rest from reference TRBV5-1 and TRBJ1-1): KAGVTQTPRYLIKTRGQQVTLSCSPISGHRSVSWYQQTPGQGLQFLFEYFSETQRNKGNFPGRFSGRQFSNSRSEMNVSTLELGDSALYLCASSLLAAGSNTEAFFGQGTRLTVV.

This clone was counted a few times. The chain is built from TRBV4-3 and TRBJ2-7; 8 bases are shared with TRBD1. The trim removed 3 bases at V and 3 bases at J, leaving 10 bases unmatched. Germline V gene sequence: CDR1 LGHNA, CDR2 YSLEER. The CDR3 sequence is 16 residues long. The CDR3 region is CASSHSATGENYEQYF. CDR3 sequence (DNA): TGCGCCAGCAGCCACTCCGCGACAGGGGAGAACTACGAGCAGTACTTC.

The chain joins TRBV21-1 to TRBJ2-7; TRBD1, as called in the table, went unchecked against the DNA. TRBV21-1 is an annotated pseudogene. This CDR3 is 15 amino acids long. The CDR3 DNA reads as TGTGCCAGCAGCAAAGAGCAAGACAGGGGCTACGAGCAGTACTTC. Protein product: CASSKEQDRGYEQYF.

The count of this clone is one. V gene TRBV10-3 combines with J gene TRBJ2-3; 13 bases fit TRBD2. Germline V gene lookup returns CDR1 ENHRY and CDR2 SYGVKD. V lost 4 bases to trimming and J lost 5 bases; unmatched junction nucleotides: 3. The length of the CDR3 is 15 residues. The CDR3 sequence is CAISGLAGGQDTQYF. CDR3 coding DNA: TGTGCCATCAGTGGACTAGCGGGGGGCCAAGATACGCAGTATTTT.

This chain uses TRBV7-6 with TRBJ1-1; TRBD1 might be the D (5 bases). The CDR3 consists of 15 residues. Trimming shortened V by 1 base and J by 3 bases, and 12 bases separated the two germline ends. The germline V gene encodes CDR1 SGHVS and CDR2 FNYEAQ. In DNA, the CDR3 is TGTGCCAGCAGCTTAGTCTCGTCGGGGGACACTGAAGCTTTCTTT. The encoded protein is CASSLVSSGDTEAFF.

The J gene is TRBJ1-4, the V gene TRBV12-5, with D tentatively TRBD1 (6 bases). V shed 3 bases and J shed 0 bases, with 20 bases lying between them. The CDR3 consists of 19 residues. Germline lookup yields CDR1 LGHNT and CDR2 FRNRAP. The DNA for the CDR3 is TGTGCTAGTGGTTTCCTGTCTGAGGGGGTCCTCGCAACTAATGAAAAACTGTTTTTT. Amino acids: CASGFLSEGVLATNEKLFF.

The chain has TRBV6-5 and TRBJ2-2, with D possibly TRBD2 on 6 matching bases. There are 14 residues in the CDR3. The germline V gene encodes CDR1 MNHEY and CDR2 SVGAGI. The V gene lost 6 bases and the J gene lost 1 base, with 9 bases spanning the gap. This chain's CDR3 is CASSSAGNTGELFF. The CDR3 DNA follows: TGTGCCAGCAGCTCAGCGGGGAACACCGGGGAGCTGTTTTTT.

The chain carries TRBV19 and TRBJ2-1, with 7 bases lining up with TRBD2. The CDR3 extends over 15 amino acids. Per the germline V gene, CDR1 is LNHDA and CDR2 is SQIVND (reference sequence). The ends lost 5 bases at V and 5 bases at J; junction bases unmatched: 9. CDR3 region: CASSRAGLSNNEQFF. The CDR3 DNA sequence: TGTGCCAGTAGTCGAGCGGGACTATCCAACAATGAGCAGTTCTTC.

The CDR3 reads CASSPPDRGIYNEQFF. CDR3 nucleotides: TGTGCCAGCTCACCACCGGACAGGGGAATATACAATGAGCAGTTCTTC. The rearrangement links TRBV18 to TRBJ2-1; 9 bases are shared with TRBD1. This CDR3 has 16 residues. V gave up 0 bases and J gave up 4 bases; unmatched junction bases: 4. Germline CDR1 and CDR2: KGHSH and LQKENI.

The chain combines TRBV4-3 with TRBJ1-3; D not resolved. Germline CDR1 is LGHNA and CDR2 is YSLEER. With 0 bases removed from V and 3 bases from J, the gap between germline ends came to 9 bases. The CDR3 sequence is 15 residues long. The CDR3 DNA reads TGCGCCAGCAGCCAAGATTCCGGCGGTGGAAACACCATATATTTT. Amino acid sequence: CASSQDSGGGNTIYF.

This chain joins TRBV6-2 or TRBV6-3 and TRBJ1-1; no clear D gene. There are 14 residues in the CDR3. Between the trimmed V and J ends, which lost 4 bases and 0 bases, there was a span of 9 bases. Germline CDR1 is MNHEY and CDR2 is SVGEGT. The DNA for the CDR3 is TGTGCCAGCAGTTTTACAGCTATGAACACTGAAGCTTTCTTT. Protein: CASSFTAMNTEAFF.

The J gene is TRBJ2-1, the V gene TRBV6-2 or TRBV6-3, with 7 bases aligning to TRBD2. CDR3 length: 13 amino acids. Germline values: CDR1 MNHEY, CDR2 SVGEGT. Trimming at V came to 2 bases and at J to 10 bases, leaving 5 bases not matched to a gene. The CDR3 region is CASSYGREWEQFF. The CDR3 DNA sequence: TGTGCCAGCAGTTACGGGCGGGAGTGGGAGCAGTTCTTC.

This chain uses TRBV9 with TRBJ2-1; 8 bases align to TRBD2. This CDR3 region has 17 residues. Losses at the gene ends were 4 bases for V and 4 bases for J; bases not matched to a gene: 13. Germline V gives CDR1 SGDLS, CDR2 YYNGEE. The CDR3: CASSPQPAGGAYNEQFF. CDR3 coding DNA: TGTGCCAGCAGCCCCCAGCCGGCGGGGGGTGCTTACAATGAGCAGTTCTTC. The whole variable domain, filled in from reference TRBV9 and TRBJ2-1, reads DSGVTQTPKHLITATGQRVTLRCSPRSGDLSVYWYQQSLDQGLQFLIQYYNGEERAKGNILERFSAQQFPDLHSELNLSSLELGDSALYFCASSPQPAGGAYNEQFFGPGTRLTVL.

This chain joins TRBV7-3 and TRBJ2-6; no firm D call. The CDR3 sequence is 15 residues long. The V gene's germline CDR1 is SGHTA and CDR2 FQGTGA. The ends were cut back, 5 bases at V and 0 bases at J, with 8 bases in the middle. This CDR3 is CASSPSVSGANVLTF. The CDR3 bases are TGTGCCAGCAGCCCGTCGGTCTCTGGGGCCAACGTCCTGACTTTC.

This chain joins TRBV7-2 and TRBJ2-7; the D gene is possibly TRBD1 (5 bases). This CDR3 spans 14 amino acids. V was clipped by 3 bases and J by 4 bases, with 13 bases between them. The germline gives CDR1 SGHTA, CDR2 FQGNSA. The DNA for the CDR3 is TGTGCCAGCAGCTTCATCCCCAGGGAATACGAGCAGTACTTC. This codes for CASSFIPREYEQYF.

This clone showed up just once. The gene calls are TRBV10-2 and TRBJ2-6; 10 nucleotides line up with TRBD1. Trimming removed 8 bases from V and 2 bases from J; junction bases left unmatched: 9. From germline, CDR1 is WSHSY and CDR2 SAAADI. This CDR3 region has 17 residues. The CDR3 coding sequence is TGCGCCAGCGCTCCGGGACAGGGGACAACTGGGGCCAACGTCCTGACTTTC. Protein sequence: CASAPGQGTTGANVLTF.

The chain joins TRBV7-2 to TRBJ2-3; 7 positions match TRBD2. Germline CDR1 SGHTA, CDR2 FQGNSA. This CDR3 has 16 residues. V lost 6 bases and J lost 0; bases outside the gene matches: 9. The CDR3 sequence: CASSQAGITSTDTQYF. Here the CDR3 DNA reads TGTGCCAGCAGTCAAGCGGGGATTACTAGCACAGATACGCAGTATTTT.

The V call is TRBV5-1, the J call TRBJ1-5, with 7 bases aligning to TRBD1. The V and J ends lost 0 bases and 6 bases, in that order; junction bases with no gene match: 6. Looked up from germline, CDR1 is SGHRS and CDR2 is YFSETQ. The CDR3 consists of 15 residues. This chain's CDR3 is CASSLVGGVGQPQHF. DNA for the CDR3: TGCGCCAGCAGCTTGGTAGGGGGCGTAGGTCAGCCCCAGCATTTT. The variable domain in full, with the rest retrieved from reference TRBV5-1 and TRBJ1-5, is KAGVTQTPRYLIKTRGQQVTLSCSPISGHRSVSWYQQTPGQGLQFLFEYFSETQRNKGNFPGRFSGRQFSNSRSEMNVSTLELGDSALYLCASSLVGGVGQPQHFGDGTRLSIL.